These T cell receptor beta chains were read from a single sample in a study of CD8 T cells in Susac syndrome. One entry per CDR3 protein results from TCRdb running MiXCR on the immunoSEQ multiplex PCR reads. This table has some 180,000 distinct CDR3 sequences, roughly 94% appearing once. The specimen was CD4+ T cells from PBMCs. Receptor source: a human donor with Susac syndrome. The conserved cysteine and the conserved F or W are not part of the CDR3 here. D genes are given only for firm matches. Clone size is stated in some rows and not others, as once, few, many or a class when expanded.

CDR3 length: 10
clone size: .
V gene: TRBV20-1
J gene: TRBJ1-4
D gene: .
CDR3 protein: SAKSYGEKLF

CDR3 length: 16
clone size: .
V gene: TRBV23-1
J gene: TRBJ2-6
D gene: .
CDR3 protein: ASSQSTSGRSGANVLT

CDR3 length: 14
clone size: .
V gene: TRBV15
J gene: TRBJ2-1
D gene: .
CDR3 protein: ATSRPGQTSYNEQF

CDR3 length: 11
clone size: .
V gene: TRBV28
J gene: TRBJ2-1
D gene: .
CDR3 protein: ASSLAGSHEQF

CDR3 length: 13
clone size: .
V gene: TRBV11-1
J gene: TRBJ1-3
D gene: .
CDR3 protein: ASSKDGRSGNTIY

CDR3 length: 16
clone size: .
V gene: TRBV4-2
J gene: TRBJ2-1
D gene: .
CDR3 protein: ASSQDPSGTLSNNEQF

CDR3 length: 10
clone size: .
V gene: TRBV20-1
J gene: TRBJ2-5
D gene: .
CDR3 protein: SANLLQETQY

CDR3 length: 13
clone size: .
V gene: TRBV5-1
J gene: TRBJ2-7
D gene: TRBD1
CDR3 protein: ASTLGQQPSYEQY

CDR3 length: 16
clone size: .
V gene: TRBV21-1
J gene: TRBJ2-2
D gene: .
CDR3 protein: ASSHGAKDPKDTGELF

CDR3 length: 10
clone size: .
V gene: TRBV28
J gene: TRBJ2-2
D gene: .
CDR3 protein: ASSFNTGELF

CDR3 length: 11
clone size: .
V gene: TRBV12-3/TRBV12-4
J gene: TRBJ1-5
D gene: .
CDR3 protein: ASSFGQNQPQH

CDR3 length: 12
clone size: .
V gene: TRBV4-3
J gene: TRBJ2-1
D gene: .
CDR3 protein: ASSQDQGGPGQF

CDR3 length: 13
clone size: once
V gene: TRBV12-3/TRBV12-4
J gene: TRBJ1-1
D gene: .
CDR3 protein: ASSLGRLLNTEAF

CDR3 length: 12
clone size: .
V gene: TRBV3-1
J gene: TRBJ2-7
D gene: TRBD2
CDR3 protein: ASSQVGGTGEQY

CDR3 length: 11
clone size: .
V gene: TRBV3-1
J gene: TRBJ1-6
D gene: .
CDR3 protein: ASSFTGGSPLH

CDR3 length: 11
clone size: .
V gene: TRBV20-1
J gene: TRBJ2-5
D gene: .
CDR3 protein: SAPRRTQETQY

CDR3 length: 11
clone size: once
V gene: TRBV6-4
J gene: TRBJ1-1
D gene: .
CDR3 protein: ASSDREGTEVF

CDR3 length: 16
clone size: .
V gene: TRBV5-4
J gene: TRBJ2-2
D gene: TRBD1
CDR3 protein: ASTPSGRGLGSHRELF

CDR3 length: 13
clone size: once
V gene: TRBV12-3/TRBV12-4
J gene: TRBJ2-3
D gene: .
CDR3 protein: ASGGLSGLTDTQY

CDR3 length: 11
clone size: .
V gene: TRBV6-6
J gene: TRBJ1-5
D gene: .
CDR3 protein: ASSDMTARPQH

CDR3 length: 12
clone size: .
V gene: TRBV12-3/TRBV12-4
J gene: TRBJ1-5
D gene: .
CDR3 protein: ASRTDVLGQPQH

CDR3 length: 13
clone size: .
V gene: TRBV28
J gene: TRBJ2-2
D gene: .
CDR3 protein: ASSKAQPGTGELF

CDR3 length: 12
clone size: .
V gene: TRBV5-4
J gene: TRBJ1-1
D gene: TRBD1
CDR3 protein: ASSEGTVEAEAF

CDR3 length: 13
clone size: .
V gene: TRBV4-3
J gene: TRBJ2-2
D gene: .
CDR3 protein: ASSQAPTGTGELF

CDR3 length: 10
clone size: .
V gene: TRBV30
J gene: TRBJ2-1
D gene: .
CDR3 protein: AWSINRFEQF

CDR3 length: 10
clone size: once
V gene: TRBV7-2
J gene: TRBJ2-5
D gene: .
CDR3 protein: ASSSPRETQY

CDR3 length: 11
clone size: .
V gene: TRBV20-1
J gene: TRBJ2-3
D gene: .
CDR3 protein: SAREASTDTQY

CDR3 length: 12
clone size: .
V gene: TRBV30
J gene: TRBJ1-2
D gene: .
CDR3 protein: AWSVVMRNYGYT

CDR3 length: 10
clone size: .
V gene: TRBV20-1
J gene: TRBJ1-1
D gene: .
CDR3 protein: SARAKVAEAF

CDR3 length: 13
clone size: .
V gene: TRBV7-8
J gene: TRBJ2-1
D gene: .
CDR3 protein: ASSSPGSEGSEQF

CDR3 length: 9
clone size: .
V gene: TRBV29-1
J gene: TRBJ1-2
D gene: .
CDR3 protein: SVLGDYGYT

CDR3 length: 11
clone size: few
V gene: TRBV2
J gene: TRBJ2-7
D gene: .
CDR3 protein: AIQGTRRYEQY

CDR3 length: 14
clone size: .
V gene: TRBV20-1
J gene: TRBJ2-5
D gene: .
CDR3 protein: SASPLSSDIQETQY

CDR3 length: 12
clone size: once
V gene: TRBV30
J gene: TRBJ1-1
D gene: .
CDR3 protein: ACYKGPGNTEAF

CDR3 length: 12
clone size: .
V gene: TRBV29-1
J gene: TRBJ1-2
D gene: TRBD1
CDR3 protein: SPGQGGPTYGYT

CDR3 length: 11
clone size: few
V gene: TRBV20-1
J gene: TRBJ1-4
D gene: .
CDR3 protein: SASLAGAEKLF

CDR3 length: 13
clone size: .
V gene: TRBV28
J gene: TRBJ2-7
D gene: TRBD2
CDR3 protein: ASSLVRGSSYEQY

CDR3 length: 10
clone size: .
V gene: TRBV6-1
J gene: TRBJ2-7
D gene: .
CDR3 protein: ASSAVLGEQY

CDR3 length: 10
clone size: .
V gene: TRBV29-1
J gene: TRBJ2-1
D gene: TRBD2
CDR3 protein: SVIVTSGNQF

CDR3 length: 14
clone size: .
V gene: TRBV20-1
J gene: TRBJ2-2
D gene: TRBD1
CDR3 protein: SATPTGLGNTGELF

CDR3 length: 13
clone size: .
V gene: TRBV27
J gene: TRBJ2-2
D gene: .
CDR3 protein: ASSSLTVNTGELF

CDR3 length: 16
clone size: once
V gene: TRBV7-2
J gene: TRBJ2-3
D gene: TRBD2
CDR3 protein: ASSFPGERGGGTDTQY

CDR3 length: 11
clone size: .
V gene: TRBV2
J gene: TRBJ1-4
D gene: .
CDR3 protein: ASSEIGNEKLF

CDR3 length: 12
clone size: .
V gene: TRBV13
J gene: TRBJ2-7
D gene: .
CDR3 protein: ASRGAGKNYEQY

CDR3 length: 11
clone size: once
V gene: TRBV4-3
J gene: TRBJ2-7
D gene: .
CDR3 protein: ASSQDRDREQY

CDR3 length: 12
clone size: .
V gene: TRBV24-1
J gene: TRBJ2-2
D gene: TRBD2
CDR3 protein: ATGGGLDTGELF

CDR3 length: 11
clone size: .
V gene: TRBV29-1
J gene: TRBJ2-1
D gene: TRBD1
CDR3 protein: SVSATGYNEQF

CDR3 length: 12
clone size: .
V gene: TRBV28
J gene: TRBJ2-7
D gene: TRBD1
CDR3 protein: ASSRDRISYEQY

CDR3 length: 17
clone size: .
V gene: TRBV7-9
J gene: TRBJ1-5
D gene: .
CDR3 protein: ASSLGTLRDGIGHQPQH

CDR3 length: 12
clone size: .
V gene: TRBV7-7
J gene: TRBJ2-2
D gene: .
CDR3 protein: ASSPLGGTGELF

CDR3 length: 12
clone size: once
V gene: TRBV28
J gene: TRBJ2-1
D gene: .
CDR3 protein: ASSVGKGYNEQF

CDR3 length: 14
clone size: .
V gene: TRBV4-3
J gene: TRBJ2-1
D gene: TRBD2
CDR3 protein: ASSQSRLAAYNEQF

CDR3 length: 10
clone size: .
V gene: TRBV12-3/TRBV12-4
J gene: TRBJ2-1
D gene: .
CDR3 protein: ASTGDSYEQF

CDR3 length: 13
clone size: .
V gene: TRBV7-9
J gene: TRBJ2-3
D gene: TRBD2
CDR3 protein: ASSARTSGTDTQY

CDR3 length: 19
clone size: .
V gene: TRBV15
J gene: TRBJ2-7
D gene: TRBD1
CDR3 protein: ATSRRRASGGRGRFQSEQY

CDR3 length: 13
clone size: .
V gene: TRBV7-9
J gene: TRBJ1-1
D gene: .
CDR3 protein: ASSLVRVPDTEAF

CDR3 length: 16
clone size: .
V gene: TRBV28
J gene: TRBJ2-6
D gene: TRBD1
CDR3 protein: ASRVSGQGVSGANVLT

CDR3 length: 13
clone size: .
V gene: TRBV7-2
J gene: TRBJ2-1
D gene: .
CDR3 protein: ASSLGFGGHNEQF

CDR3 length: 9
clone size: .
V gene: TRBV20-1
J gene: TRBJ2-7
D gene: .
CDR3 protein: SARAGVEQY